This T cell receptor (beta chain) derives from a study of blood T cell repertoires in COVID-19. The wider study: The United States, Italy and Spain supplied acute and convalescent COVID-19 samples. T cells, B-cell-depleted T cells, or PBMCs supplied cDNA or gDNA.

Methods used by the authors: It was from reference gene primer amplification that nucleated cell counts were estimated. Method: immunoSEQ multiplex PCR; TCRdb's copy keeps in-frame clones and lacks some. V and J calls and clone size come straight from that table; D and trimming were deduced from the DNA. The repertoire consists of some 73,000 clones, with approximately 86% occurring once and the leading ten covering about an eighth. This CDR3 region has 14 residues. Germline loops: CDR1 LGHDT, CDR2 YNNKEL (reference sequence). V lost 0 bases and J lost 4; bases outside the gene matches: 1. The specimen was peripheral blood. This rearrangement joins TRBV3-1 (or the pseudogene TRBV3-2) to TRBJ2-3, with 7 bases aligning to TRBD2. The sequence came from a woman aged 55-70 years with acute or convalescent COVID-19. CDR3 nucleotides: TGTGCCAGCAGCCAAGATAGCGGGTCAGATACGCAGTATTTT. It encodes CASSQDSGSDTQYF.